This passage covers 32 T cell receptor beta chains from one sample sequenced in a study of blood T cell repertoires in COVID-19. The data were produced by immunoSEQ multiplex PCR, yet TCRdb's version contains in-frame clones alone and is incomplete. The sample has about 45,000 clones, over 85% seen once. Sequenced: peripheral blood. The receptors were gathered from a man between 65 and 85 years old with active COVID-19.

This clone was seen once. At one of its ends the junction is not consistent with the germline gene, which may arise from a read error. The chain combines TRBV7-7 with TRBJ1-3; 8 bases fit TRBD1. CDR1 and CDR2 (germline): SSHAT, FNYEAQ (reference sequence). This CDR3 spans 18 amino acids. CDR3 protein: CASSPDRVRPLWGNTIYF. In DNA, the CDR3 is TGTGCTAGCAGCCCGGACAGGGTTCGCCCGCTCTGGGGAAACACCATATATTTT.

The CDR3 coding sequence is TGTGCCAGCTCACCTGATAAGCGGGAGACCCAGTACTTC. Residues: CASSPDKRETQYF. The chain joins TRBV18 to TRBJ2-5; possible D gene TRBD2, 5 bases. V dropped 3 bases and J dropped 5 bases, with 10 bases sitting between them. This CDR3 comprises 13 residues. Germline lookup yields CDR1 KGHSH and CDR2 LQKENI.

The CDR3 coding sequence is TGTGCCAGCAGTTTATTTACTGACAGAAATCAGCCCCAGCATTTT. Translating gives CASSLFTDRNQPQHF. V gene TRBV28 combines with J gene TRBJ1-5; maybe TRBD1 (5 bases). This CDR3 is 15 amino acids long. Germline loops: CDR1 MDHEN, CDR2 SYDVKM. Between the trimmed V and J ends, which lost 1 base and 4 bases, there was a span of 11 bases.

The rearrangement joins TRBV29-1 to TRBJ1-6; TRBD1 aligns across 7 bases. Germline loops: CDR1 SQVTM, CDR2 ANQGSEA. This CDR3 has 14 residues. The J segment lost 1 base and the V segment lost 6 bases, leaving 3 bases of the junction unmatched. As DNA, the CDR3 is TGCAGCGTCTCAGGGGGTTCCTATAATTCACCCCTCCACTTT. Translating it yields CSVSGGSYNSPLHF. Combining the CDR3 with reference TRBV29-1 and TRBJ1-6 gives the whole variable domain SAVISQKPSRDICQRGTSLTIQCQVDSQVTMMFWYRQQPGQSLTLIATANQGSEATYESGFVIDKFPISRPNLTFSTLTVSNMSPEDSSIYLCSVSGGSYNSPLHFGNGTRLTVT.

The chain uses TRBV6-5 and TRBJ2-7; TRBD1 agrees at 7 bases. Germline V gene lookup returns CDR1 MNHEY and CDR2 SVGAGI. Germline trimming cut 2 bases from V and 5 bases from J; bases unmatched to any gene: 3. CDR3 size: 13 residues. The CDR3: CASSYTTGNEQYF. CDR3 nucleotide sequence: TGTGCCAGCAGTTACACGACAGGGAACGAGCAGTACTTC.

J is TRBJ2-7 and V is TRBV7-2; 12 bases are shared with TRBD2. V trimming: 5 bases; J trimming: 2 bases; junction bases outside the gene matches: 4. Germline CDR1 is SGHTA and CDR2 is FQGNSA. The CDR3 is 15 residues long. This chain's CDR3 is CASSTRTSGTYEQYF. CDR3 coding DNA: TGTGCCAGCAGCACCAGGACTAGCGGGACCTACGAGCAGTACTTC.

The V and J genes are TRBV6-5 and TRBJ2-7, with TRBD2 identical over 7 bases. This CDR3 comprises 13 residues. V trimming: 6 bases; J trimming: 2 bases; junction bases outside the gene matches: 4. Germline V gene data show CDR1 as MNHEY and CDR2 as SVGAGI. CDR3 amino acids: CASSRTRTYEQYF. The CDR3 DNA reads TGTGCCAGCAGCCGGACTAGAACCTACGAGCAGTACTTC.

The J gene is TRBJ1-2, the V gene TRBV10-3; no definite D call. Germline V CDR1 and CDR2: ENHRY, SYGVKD. The CDR3 consists of 15 residues. Trimming removed 5 bases at V and 8 bases at J, with 21 bases between. CDR3 bases: TGTGCCATCAGTACTAGGGAGGGAAGGGAGGAAGGCTACACCTTC. Amino acids: CAISTREGREEGYTF.

The J gene is TRBJ1-5, the V gene TRBV4-1; D may be TRBD1 (5 bases). Germline lookup yields CDR1 MGHRA and CDR2 YSYEKL. V was shortened by 1 base and J by 4 bases, with 14 bases between the two germline ends. The CDR3 totals 16 residues. The CDR3 DNA follows: TGCGCCAGCAGCCAAGGGCCCCCGGGGGTTAATCAGCCCCAGCATTTT. Protein: CASSQGPPGVNQPQHF.

This clone was seen just once. The chain carries TRBV5-6 and TRBJ2-7; possible D gene TRBD2, 6 bases. Trimming stripped 4 bases from V and 2 bases from J, with 10 bases between. The CDR3 sequence is 13 residues long. CDR1 and CDR2 (germline): SGHDT, YYEEEE. Here the CDR3 reads CASSRGGTYEQYF. Here the CDR3 DNA reads TGTGCCAGCAGCCGCGGAGGGACCTACGAGCAGTACTTC.

This chain links TRBV6-6 with TRBJ2-5; D possibly corresponds to TRBD2 (6 bases). Looked up from germline, CDR1 is MNHNY and CDR2 is SVGAGI (reference sequence). The CDR3 loop spans 14 amino acids. The V gene lost 2 bases and the J gene lost 2 bases, with 9 bases spanning the gap. The CDR3 spells CASSYKGRQETQYF. CDR3 in DNA: TGTGCCAGCAGTTACAAGGGGAGGCAAGAGACCCAGTACTTC.

The rearrangement uses TRBV6-1 and TRBJ2-3, with TRBD2 matching over 8 bases. This CDR3 is built from 15 residues. Germline loops: CDR1 MNHNS, CDR2 SASEGT. The V gene end was trimmed by 3 bases and the J gene end by 4 bases; junction bases not matched to a gene: 6. CDR3 coding DNA: TGTGCCAGCAGTGATACGTTAGCGGGGCCAGATACGCAGTATTTT. Residues: CASSDTLAGPDTQYF.

The chain links TRBV4-2 to TRBJ1-6, with TRBD1 matching 8 bases. The CDR3 length is 18 residues. The trim removed 2 bases at V and 5 bases at J, leaving 11 bases unmatched. Germline loops: CDR1 LGHNA, CDR2 YNFKEQ. In DNA, the CDR3 is TGTGCCAGCAGCCAAACCGGGACAGGTACCGGCAATAATTCACCCCTCCACTTT. It encodes CASSQTGTGTGNNSPLHF.

The rearrangement links TRBV7-2 to TRBJ2-4; D is uncertain. The CDR3 totals 13 residues. The ends were cut back, 1 base at V and 6 bases at J, with 7 bases in the middle. Germline values: CDR1 SGHTA, CDR2 FQGNSA. The CDR3 sequence: CASSLVLLNIQYF. The CDR3 nucleotides read TGTGCCAGCAGCTTAGTTTTATTAAACATTCAGTACTTC. Together with reference TRBV7-2 and TRBJ2-4, the CDR3 gives the full variable domain: GAGVSQSPSNKVTEKGKDVELRCDPISGHTALYWYRQSLGQGLEFLIYFQGNSAPDKSGLPSDRFSAERTGGSVSTLTIQRTQQEDSAVYLCASSLVLLNIQYFGAGTRLSVL.

This clone was detected a few times. The chain carries TRBV7-8 and TRBJ1-6; D ambiguous. CDR3 length: 15 amino acids. Germline assignment: CDR1 SGHVS and CDR2 FQNEAQ. V was cut by 0 bases and J by 4 bases, with 7 bases left in between. The CDR3 spells CASSLAPVYNSPLHF. CDR3 coding DNA: TGTGCCAGCAGCTTAGCCCCAGTTTATAATTCACCCCTCCACTTT. The complete variable domain, with remaining parts taken from reference TRBV7-8 and TRBJ1-6, reads GAGVSQSPRYKVAKRGQDVALRCDPISGHVSLFWYQQALGQGPEFLTYFQNEAQLDKSGLPSDRFFAERPEGSVSTLKIQRTQQEDSAVYLCASSLAPVYNSPLHFGNGTRLTVT.

The chain links TRBV6-6 to TRBJ2-7, with D possibly TRBD1 on 6 matching bases. The germline V gene encodes CDR1 MNHNY and CDR2 SVGAGI (reference sequence). The V end was cut by 6 bases, the J end by 4 bases, with 16 bases between. The CDR3 extends over 14 amino acids. In nucleotides, the CDR3 is TGTGCCAGCAGGAACCGGGACAATGGATACGAGCAGTACTTC. Translating gives CASRNRDNGYEQYF.

This chain connects TRBV6-5 to TRBJ2-7, with 11 bases that match TRBD2. CDR3 length: 13 amino acids. With V trimmed by 6 bases and J by 7 bases, 5 bases remained unmatched. Germline CDR1 is MNHEY and CDR2 is SVGAGI. The CDR3 region is CASRLAGAREQYF. The CDR3 bases are TGTGCCAGCAGACTAGCGGGGGCCAGGGAGCAGTACTTC.

The chain carries TRBV11-2 and TRBJ1-4; 8 bases match TRBD1. CDR1 SGHAT and CDR2 FQNNGV come from the germline V gene. This CDR3 has 15 amino acids. After removal of 6 bases from V and 8 bases from J, the junction contained 11 bases not matched to a gene. Here the CDR3 reads CASRETGAVREKLFF. The CDR3 DNA follows: TGTGCCAGCAGGGAGACAGGGGCTGTGAGAGAAAAACTGTTTTTT. Based on the CDR3 plus reference TRBV11-2 and TRBJ1-4, the full variable domain is EAGVAQSPRYKIIEKRQSVAFWCNPISGHATLYWYQQILGQGPKLLIQFQNNGVVDDSQLPKDRFSAERLKGVDSTLKIQPAKLEDSAVYLCASRETGAVREKLFFGSGTQLSVL.

The genes are TRBV20-1 and TRBJ2-1; 8 nucleotides match TRBD1. Germline V gene sequence: CDR1 DFQATT, CDR2 SNEGSKA (reference sequence). The CDR3 is made up of 11 amino acids. Trimming took 6 bases from V and 9 from J; bases not matched to a gene: 4. As DNA, the CDR3 is TGCAGTGCAAGGACAGGGATTGAGCAGTTCTTC. Its translation: CSARTGIEQFF.

The chain combines TRBV7-2 with TRBJ2-5, with 7 bases lining up with TRBD1. The CDR3 is made up of 15 amino acids. Germline V lookup: CDR1 SGHTA, CDR2 FQGNSA. The J segment lost 5 bases and the V segment lost 2 bases, leaving 8 bases of the junction unmatched. Written as DNA, the CDR3 is TGTGCCAGCAGCTTATATAGGGGGCGCCAGGAGACCCAGTACTTC. It codes for CASSLYRGRQETQYF. Full variable domain (remainder filled in from reference TRBV7-2 and TRBJ2-5): GAGVSQSPSNKVTEKGKDVELRCDPISGHTALYWYRQSLGQGLEFLIYFQGNSAPDKSGLPSDRFSAERTGGSVSTLTIQRTQQEDSAVYLCASSLYRGRQETQYFGPGTRLLVL.

This chain joins TRBV7-2 and TRBJ2-7; D uncertain. Trimming pared 1 base from V and 2 bases from J, leaving 12 bases between. The germline V gene encodes CDR1 SGHTA and CDR2 FQGNSA. This CDR3 contains 15 residues. CDR3 region: CASSLGYNTAYEQYF. The CDR3 DNA sequence: TGTGCCAGCAGCTTAGGGTATAATACGGCCTACGAGCAGTACTTC.

The V call is TRBV6-6, the J call TRBJ1-5; 7 bases are shared with TRBD1. Germline V gene lookup returns CDR1 MNHNY and CDR2 SVGAGI (reference sequence). Losses at the gene ends were 5 bases for V and 2 bases for J; bases not matched to a gene: 6. There are 15 residues in the CDR3. The CDR3 DNA follows: TGTGCCAGCAGTGACCAGGGGGTGGGCAATCAGCCCCAGCATTTT. Encoded protein: CASSDQGVGNQPQHF.

V is TRBV15 and J is TRBJ2-6; possible D gene TRBD2, 5 bases. The ends were cut back, 3 bases at V and 1 base at J, with 10 bases in the middle. CDR3 size: 16 residues. Germline V gene lookup returns CDR1 LNHNV and CDR2 YYDKDF (reference sequence). The CDR3 DNA sequence: TGTGCCACCAGCAGGCCCTCGGGGTCTGGGGCCAACGTCCTGACTTTC. It translates to CATSRPSGSGANVLTF. Supplemented by reference TRBV15 and TRBJ2-6, the full variable domain reads DAMVIQNPRYQVTQFGKPVTLSCSQTLNHNVMYWYQQKSSQAPKLLFHYYDKDFNNEADTPDNFQSRRPNTSFCFLDIRSPGLGDTAMYLCATSRPSGSGANVLTFGAGSRLTVL.

This clone appeared a single time. The chain joins TRBV4-3 to TRBJ1-2; TRBD1 aligns across 9 bases. J lost 4 bases, V lost 0 bases, and 12 bases had no gene match. The CDR3 runs to 18 residues. Germline V gives CDR1 LGHNA, CDR2 YSLEER. This chain's CDR3 is CASSQDRGTGSLRYGYTF. CDR3 nucleotides: TGCGCCAGCAGCCAAGATCGGGGGACAGGGAGTCTACGCTATGGCTACACCTTC.

This chain links TRBV3-1 (or the pseudogene TRBV3-2) with TRBJ2-7; TRBD1 is a possible D gene (5 bases). V shed 2 bases and J shed 0 bases, with 8 bases lying between them. Germline CDR1 and CDR2: LGHDT and YNNKEL (reference sequence). The CDR3 sequence is 14 residues long. CDR3 protein: CASSQKTVSYEQYF. Written as DNA, the CDR3 is TGTGCCAGCAGCCAAAAGACAGTCTCCTACGAGCAGTACTTC.

This chain uses TRBV28 with TRBJ2-5; 8 bases are shared with TRBD1. After removal of 11 bases from V and 2 bases from J, the junction contained 7 bases not matched to a gene. CDR1 and CDR2 from the germline V gene are MDHEN and SYDVKM. The CDR3 is 13 residues long. The CDR3 nucleotides are TGTGCCGGGGGCACAGGGGGGCAAGAGACCCAGTACTTC. Translating gives CAGGTGGQETQYF.

The chain employs TRBV28 and TRBJ2-3, with 8 positions matching TRBD2. In germline, CDR1 is MDHEN, CDR2 SYDVKM. The CDR3 is made up of 16 amino acids. The junction had 12 bases not matched to a gene; V was cut back by 4 bases and J by 6 bases. The DNA of the CDR3 is TGTGCCAGCAGTTGGGCTGTAGCGGGGATCAGGGATACGCAGTATTTT. As protein: CASSWAVAGIRDTQYF.

This sequence joins TRBV15 and TRBJ2-7; D is perhaps TRBD2 (5 bases). The V gene's germline CDR1 is LNHNV and CDR2 YYDKDF (reference sequence). Trimming took off 1 base at V and 3 bases at J, with 16 bases between the two ends. The CDR3 runs 16 residues. The CDR3 spells CATSRVGGRVGYEQYF. The CDR3 region has the DNA TGTGCCACCAGCAGAGTAGGAGGAAGGGTGGGCTACGAGCAGTACTTC. Using reference TRBV15 and TRBJ2-7 for the parts outside the CDR3, the full variable domain is DAMVIQNPRYQVTQFGKPVTLSCSQTLNHNVMYWYQQKSSQAPKLLFHYYDKDFNNEADTPDNFQSRRPNTSFCFLDIRSPGLGDTAMYLCATSRVGGRVGYEQYFGPGTRLTVT.

This chain uses TRBV18 with TRBJ2-7, with 7 bases fitting TRBD2. The CDR3 is 13 residues long. The trim removed 2 bases at V and 7 bases at J, leaving 5 bases unmatched. Per germline, CDR1 KGHSH and CDR2 LQKENI. The CDR3 bases are TGTGCCAGCTCACCAGGGACTACAAGGGAGCAGTACTTC. Its translation: CASSPGTTREQYF.

The rearrangement links TRBV6-5 to TRBJ1-2, with 9 bases that match TRBD1. Per the germline V gene, CDR1 is MNHEY and CDR2 is SVGAGI. The CDR3 has 16 amino acids. V gave up 4 bases and J gave up 4 bases; unmatched junction bases: 10. The CDR3 region has the DNA TGTGCCAGCAGTTTCGACACAGGGGGCCGCTTCTATGGCTACACCTTC. Encoded protein: CASSFDTGGRFYGYTF.

J is TRBJ1-6 and V is TRBV28; D gene unclear. Germline assignment: CDR1 MDHEN and CDR2 SYDVKM. The ends were cut back, 2 bases at V and 8 bases at J, with 16 bases in the middle. CDR3 length: 16 amino acids. CDR3 DNA sequence: TGTGCCAGCAGTTTAAACCGCCAGATGAGGTATTCACCCCTCCACTTT. This codes for CASSLNRQMRYSPLHF. Full variable domain (remainder filled in from reference TRBV28 and TRBJ1-6): DVKVTQSSRYLVKRTGEKVFLECVQDMDHENMFWYRQDPGLGLRLIYFSYDVKMKEKGDIPEGYSVSREKKERFSLILESASTNQTSMYLCASSLNRQMRYSPLHFGNGTRLTVT.

This clone showed up just once. This chain links TRBV28 with TRBJ2-3, with D hard to call. This CDR3 has 11 amino acids. Germline CDR1 is MDHEN and CDR2 is SYDVKM. V was clipped by 5 bases and J by 4 bases, with 4 bases between them. CDR3 nucleotides: TGTGCCAGCAGTATAGCAGATACGCAGTATTTT. This encodes CASSIADTQYF.